One sample yielded the 12 T cell receptor beta chains listed below, sequenced in a study of regulatory T cells in long-lasting Graves disease (dated by TCRdb to the early 2020s). Taken with the paper, the label for time point translates to: persistent/refractory GD, antithyroid drugs over 5 years with positive TRAb. RNA was extracted from PBMCs in TRIzol for both TCR sequencing and RNA sequencing. The protocol used for the library was multiplex PCR. Sequencing took place on an Illumina HiSeq 4000. To build TCR beta libraries, CDR3 regions were amplified by Arm-PCR using iRepertoire HTBI primers. TCRdb cleaned the public reads at Q25 with fastp, built clones with MiXCR and kept in-frame beta chains. When rows share a CDR3 protein, they turn into one entry using the most common DNA and genes. This sample gives hundreds of thousands of distinct CDR3 sequences in total; about 20% of them show up just once. The ten largest make up 6.5% to 8% of the sample.

The sample was peripheral blood mononuclear cells (PBMCs), taken when the disease was refractory, from a patient treated with antithyroid drugs. The origin of the receptors is a female donor with Graves disease.

With respect to this clonotype: This may come from a read error, since a much larger clone is one base off. This chain connects TRBV28 to TRBJ2-5; TRBD1 matches at 10 bases. The CDR3 runs 15 residues. CDR1 and CDR2 (germline): MDHEN, SYDVKM. The DNA of the CDR3 is TGTTCCAGCGGGGACAGGGGTCGAGCTCAAGAGACCCAGTACTTC. It is translated as CSSGDRGRAQETQYF.

The chain links TRBV15 to TRBJ2-4; TRBD2 agrees at 10 bases. The trim removed 5 bases at V and 0 bases at J, leaving 7 bases unmatched. The CDR3 totals 17 residues. Germline-derived CDR1 and CDR2 are LNHNV and YYDKDF (reference sequence). CDR3 in DNA: TGTGCCACCAGCGAGCCTATAGCGGGGGGAGCCAAAAACATTCAGTACTTC. Its protein is CATSEPIAGGAKNIQYF.

This clonotype appeared many times. The gene calls are TRBV2 and TRBJ2-7; TRBD2 matches 9 bases. The CDR3 length is 14 residues. Trimming took 6 bases from V and 3 from J; bases not matched to a gene: 6. The germline gives CDR1 SNHLY, CDR2 FYNNEI. CDR3 sequence (DNA): TGTGCCAGCAGGGCCGGGACTAGCTTCTACGAGCAGTACTTC. Translation: CASRAGTSFYEQYF.

This clonotype has at least ten counts. The chain has TRBV28 and TRBJ2-7, with TRBD1 as a possible D gene (6 bases). CDR1 is MDHEN, CDR2 SYDVKM, per germline. Trimming shortened V by 8 bases and J by 2 bases, and 16 bases separated the two germline ends. The CDR3 runs to 14 residues. The chain's CDR3 is CASAVVTGTYEQYF. For the CDR3, the DNA is TGTGCCAGCGCGGTGGTGACAGGAACCTACGAGCAGTACTTC.

This clonotype was seen repeatedly, ten times or more. The chain combines TRBV2 with TRBJ1-1; possibly TRBD1 for D (5 bases). Looked up from germline, CDR1 is SNHLY and CDR2 is FYNNEI. The V end was cut by 6 bases, the J end by 1 base, with 15 bases between. CDR3 length equals 15 residues. CDR3 nucleotide sequence: TGTGCCAGCAGCGAGAGGGGACGGACGAACACTGAAGCTTTCTTT. This encodes CASSERGRTNTEAFF.

The chain has TRBV6-1 and TRBJ1-5; weak D call: TRBD1 (6 bases). This CDR3 has 17 amino acids. In germline, CDR1 is MNHNS, CDR2 SASEGT. The germline V and J ends were trimmed by 6 bases and 2 bases, with 20 bases remaining between them. The CDR3 here is CASRPPQQGWGNQPQHF. The CDR3, as DNA: TGTGCCAGCAGACCACCCCAACAGGGCTGGGGCAATCAGCCCCAGCATTTT.

This clonotype has a count of ten or more. The genes are TRBV5-1 and TRBJ2-7; 11 nucleotides line up with TRBD2. The length of the CDR3 is 17 residues. J lost 3 bases, V lost 4 bases, and 12 bases had no gene match. Per germline, CDR1 SGHRS and CDR2 YFSETQ. Here the CDR3 DNA reads TGCGCCAGCAGCGGGACTAGCGGAAGCACAAAATACTACGAGCAGTACTTC. Translating gives CASSGTSGSTKYYEQYF.

This clonotype was seen at least ten times. The chain couples TRBV13 to TRBJ2-5; 7 positions agree with TRBD1. This CDR3 region has 14 residues. Germline CDR1 PRHDT, CDR2 FYEKMQ (reference sequence). The J segment lost 2 bases and the V segment lost 6 bases, leaving 6 bases of the junction unmatched. CDR3 DNA: TGTGCCAGCAGACTCGACAGGGCACAAGAGACCCAGTACTTC. Residues: CASRLDRAQETQYF.

This clonotype was found many times. The rearrangement uses TRBV2 and TRBJ2-7, with D unresolved. Trimming took 6 bases from V and 5 from J, leaving 14 bases between them. This CDR3 has 13 residues. Germline CDR1 and CDR2: SNHLY and FYNNEI. CDR3 region: CASSAILTDEQYF. The CDR3 DNA follows: TGTGCCAGCAGCGCCATCCTTACCGACGAGCAGTACTTC.

The chain couples TRBV6-5 to TRBJ1-2; maybe TRBD1 (5 bases). This CDR3 has 14 residues. CDR1 is MNHEY and CDR2 is SVGAGI in the germline V gene. With 0 bases removed from V and 6 bases from J, the gap between germline ends came to 11 bases. The CDR3 is CASSYSALGDGYTF. Here the CDR3 DNA reads TGTGCCAGCAGTTACTCGGCTCTGGGGGATGGCTACACCTTC.

This rearrangement joins TRBV6-5 to TRBJ2-7; 9 bases map to TRBD2. CDR1 MNHEY and CDR2 SVGAGI come from the germline V gene. The CDR3 length is 15 residues. V dropped 1 base and J dropped 4; count of bases not matched to a gene: 5. For the CDR3, the DNA is TGTGCCAGCAGTTACTTAGCGGGAGATCTGTACGAGCAGTACTTC. It translates to CASSYLAGDLYEQYF.

This clonotype has ten or more counts. This sequence joins TRBV28 and TRBJ1-5, with D unclear. V lost 7 bases and J lost 4, with 20 bases in between. Per the germline V gene, CDR1 is MDHEN and CDR2 is SYDVKM. This CDR3 contains 16 residues. The CDR3 DNA is TGTGCCAGCACCCCCTTAGGGAGTTTCGGGAATCAGCCCCAGCATTTT. Amino acids: CASTPLGSFGNQPQHF. The entire variable domain, with the rest obtained from reference TRBV28 and TRBJ1-5, is as follows: DVKVTQSSRYLVKRTGEKVFLECVQDMDHENMFWYRQDPGLGLRLIYFSYDVKMKEKGDIPEGYSVSREKKERFSLILESASTNQTSMYLCASTPLGSFGNQPQHFGDGTRLSIL.